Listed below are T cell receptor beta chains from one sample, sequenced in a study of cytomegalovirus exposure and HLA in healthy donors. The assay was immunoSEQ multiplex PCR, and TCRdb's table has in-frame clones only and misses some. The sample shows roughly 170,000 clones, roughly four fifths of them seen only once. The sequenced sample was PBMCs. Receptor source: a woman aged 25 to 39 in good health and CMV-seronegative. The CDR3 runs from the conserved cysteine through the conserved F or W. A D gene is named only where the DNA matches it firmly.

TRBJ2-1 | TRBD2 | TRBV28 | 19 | CASSSPSPGTSGRGNEQFF
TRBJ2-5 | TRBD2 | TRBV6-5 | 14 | CASRIDGGGETQYF
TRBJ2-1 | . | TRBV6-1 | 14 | CASSVADRRNEQFF
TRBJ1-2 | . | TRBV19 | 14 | CASSLRTEIYGYTF
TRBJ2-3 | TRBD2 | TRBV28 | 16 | CASKGGAGGGTDTQYF
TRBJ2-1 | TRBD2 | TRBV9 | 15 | CASSVGLAGAYEQFF
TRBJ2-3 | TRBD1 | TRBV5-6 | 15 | CASSSRTGGADTQYF
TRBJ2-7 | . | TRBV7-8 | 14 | CASLGGVGAYEQYF
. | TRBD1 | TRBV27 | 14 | CASSLQGAPYEQYF
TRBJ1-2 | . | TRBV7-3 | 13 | CASSLTPGKGYTF
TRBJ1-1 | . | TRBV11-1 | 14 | CASSLGAGDTEAFF
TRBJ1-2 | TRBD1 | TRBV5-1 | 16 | CASSPPGTGGASGYTF
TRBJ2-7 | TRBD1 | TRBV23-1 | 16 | CASSQGCGTGECEQYF
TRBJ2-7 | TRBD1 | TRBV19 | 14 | CASSTGQGPYEQYF
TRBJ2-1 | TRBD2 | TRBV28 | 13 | CASSSGGNNEQFF
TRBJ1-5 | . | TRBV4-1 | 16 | CASSQDAGRFNQPQHF
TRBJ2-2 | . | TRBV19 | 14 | CASTPALNTGELFF
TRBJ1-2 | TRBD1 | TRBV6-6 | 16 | CASSYSIGGRNYGYTF
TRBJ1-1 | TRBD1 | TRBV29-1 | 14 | CSVGRGTENTEAFF
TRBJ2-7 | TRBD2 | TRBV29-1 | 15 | CSVAEGTSGYYEQYF
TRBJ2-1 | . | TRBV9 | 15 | CASSGSSPGVNEQFF
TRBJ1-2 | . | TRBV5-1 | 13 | CASSGTVNYGYTF
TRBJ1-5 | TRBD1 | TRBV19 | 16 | CASSNFGQGGDQPQHF
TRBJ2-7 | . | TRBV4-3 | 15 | CASSQERLALYEQYF
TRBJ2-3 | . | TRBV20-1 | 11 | CSALTTDTQYF
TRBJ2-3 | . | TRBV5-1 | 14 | CASSPAGSTDTQYF
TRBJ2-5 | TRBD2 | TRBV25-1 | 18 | CASSEYLYTSGVRETQYF